This T cell receptor (beta chain) derives from a study of OX40 agonist ivuxolimab in advanced cancers. The study, taken as a whole, reports: Average numbers of expanded clones were greater in CD8+ T cells than in CD4+.

Turning to this clone: Its antigen is unknown.

The method was immunoSEQ multiplex PCR; TCRdb's version includes in-frame clones alone and lacks a portion of them. The sample carries about 25,000 clones, 80% to 90% recorded once. Between the trimmed V and J ends, which lost 1 base and 1 base, there was a span of 6 bases. Germline V gene sequence: CDR1 SGHDT, CDR2 YYEEEE. The CDR3 spans 14 residues. V gene TRBV5-6 combines with J gene TRBJ1-5; D not resolved. The TCR was taken from an adult with an advanced solid tumor such as melanoma, head and neck, liver or kidney cancer. Sequenced here: CD4+ or CD8+ T cells sorted from blood, sampled in a trial of the OX40 agonist ivuxolimab. This chain's CDR3 is CASSLRSSNQPQHF. CDR3 nucleotide sequence: TGTGCCAGCAGCTTGAGATCAAGCAATCAGCCCCAGCATTTT.